This TCR beta chain was sequenced during a study of cytomegalovirus exposure and HLA in healthy donors (dated by TCRdb to 2016 to 2017). Regarding the research as a whole: According to an earlier analysis of a few hundred of the donors, about 179 million T cells yielded some 110 million unique TCR beta sequences and 276 Gb of sequence data. Class I and class II HLA loci were covered by the typing at four-digit resolution. All discovery cohort repertoires had been generated on a single sequencing platform. Donor age, sex, ethnicity and CMV serostatus were collected together with the repertoire data. Typing coverage varied by locus: roughly 629-640 donors for A, B, C, DRB1 and DQB1; roughly 500 for DQA1; about 570 for DPA1; fewer than 480 for DPB1. Roughly 5 DR-DQ haplotypes were handled as single units for association and clustering, since linkage in the cohort was strong. Approximately 300 gigabases of sequencing data and approximately 91 million unique TCR sequences made up an early release that covered 500 to 650 HLA-typed donors. A later genetic analysis used genome-wide SNP genotypes for about 65% of the 666 donors, treating that subset as a discovery cohort. Rather than drawing on any new phenotypic data, the later analysis identified candidate immune exposures from TCR beta sequences and the way those sequences occurred across donors. The study aimed to test whether signatures of past pathogen exposure could be identified by cataloging public T cell receptors. To decide whether each TCR beta V gene segment behaved as functional or pseudogenic, an earlier analysis of some 540 of the donors relied on high-throughput TCR beta sequencing. Among the roughly 400 genotyped donors, approximately 81% belonged to the genetic ancestry cluster associated with self-reported Caucasian donors. The study profiled the T cell repertoires of approximately 700 subjects by immunosequencing and related them to cytomegalovirus serostatus. Among under 450 genotyped donors of the cohort, an average of roughly 240,000 unique TCR beta nucleotide sequences were sequenced per donor, about a sixth of them non-productive. High-throughput TCR immunosequencing, statistical association of individual TCRs with disease status, and machine learning were combined to predict cytomegalovirus infection status. In a later analysis, previously published TCR beta repertoires from about 670 donors were re-analyzed and high-resolution HLA genotyping was added so that TCR occurrence patterns could be studied. Along with the approximately 620-subject first cohort, a separate validation cohort of around 120 different subjects was used.

Summary of the overall study and its limitations: In a later analysis, most CMV-associated TCR beta chains were found to appear HLA-restricted, with HLA associations seemingly driven largely by CMV exposure. The classifier was reported to diagnose cytomegalovirus status with high specificity and sensitivity in both the original cohort and the validation cohort. Most TCR sequences were seen in very few donors, while some public TCRs were found in many individuals. CMV serostatus was the only immune exposure information available for the cohort. Strong co-occurrence of HLA alleles, especially DR and DQ, made assigning TCR associations to individual alleles difficult. Linkage disequilibrium might explain the correlated functional status among segregating V segments, but an unknown experimental factor could not be ruled out. The earlier analysis of 587 of the donors excluded 15 to 20 rarely observed V segments, including chromosome 9 orphons, because counts were too low. The sequencing pipeline was judged likely to have produced a cluster of highly shared sequence variants as a technical artifact. A later genetic analysis reported fewer N-insertions in productive TCRs among donors in an Asian-associated ancestry cluster than the roughly 700-donor mean. A later analysis found that TCR association rates varied across HLA loci, with DRB1 alleles showing the most associated TCRs and HLA-C alleles the fewest. According to the authors, the approach could potentially be generalized to other disease states and immunological phenotypes. Sequencing depth was assumed to be roughly uniform across donors in the presence/absence analyses, though that assumption may not hold. The 87-base-pair reads could not distinguish some IMGT-functional V segments, including TRBV6-2 and TRBV6-3, so those segments were excluded. Only TCR beta chains were sequenced in this cohort, and the absence of alpha or paired-chain data limited detectable features. HLA typing was unavailable for some donors at each locus, so association tests used only the typed subset. At a false discovery rate of 0.05, a later analysis linked around 15,000 TCR beta sequences to specific HLA alleles. According to a later analysis, parvovirus B19, influenza, CMV and Epstein-Barr virus appeared linked to several top co-occurrence clusters. A further reported finding was that TCR beta sequences accurately predicted the HLA-A and HLA-B alleles for most subjects in the first cohort. The study listed 150 to 200 TCR beta chains as associated with cytomegalovirus. In a later genetic analysis, a missense DCLRE1C variant was associated with V-gene and J-gene trimming of TCR beta chains, and the association was replicated in an independent cohort. In an earlier analysis of some 540 of the donors, most TCR beta V segments appeared in productive rearrangements about 87% or about 30% of the time, broadly matching IMGT annotations. In a later analysis, HLA-associated TCR beta chains showed more clonal expansion and lower generation probabilities than non-associated chains that were equally common. A few of the identified cytomegalovirus-associated TCR beta chains were confirmed in vitro to be specific for cytomegalovirus antigens.

In the case of this clone: It has no known antigen specificity. No qualities accompany the bases; no much larger clone lies one base away.

The cohort consisted of approximately 670 healthy bone marrow donors. At the time of sampling, every cohort member was nominally healthy, though immune exposures that went unrecorded were likely present. The donor tested CMV seronegative, placing the donor among the 300 to 450 seronegative members of the cohort. A peripheral blood sample was collected from each donor, and TCR beta sequencing was performed on peripheral blood mononuclear cells. Genomic DNA extraction from the blood cell samples was performed with the Qiagen DNeasy Blood Extraction Kit. The CDR3 sequence holds 15 residues, the cysteine and phenylalanine included. The kept DNA is CDR3 alone, 45 bases in frame from the first base. V trim: 1 base; J trim: 5 bases; unmatched bases: 7. For CDR1 and CDR2, the germline V gene lists MGHRA and YSYEKL. The library was built by means of the immunoSEQ multiplex PCR assay. For the multiplex PCR, a mixture combining 60 forward primers for TCR Vbeta segments and 13 reverse primers for TCR Jbeta segments was used. Amplification of the CDR3 region of rearranged TCR beta genes was performed with a multiplex PCR assay on genomic DNA. Amplified TCR beta libraries were sequenced as 87-base-pair reads on the Illumina HiSeq System. In the original analysis: A later analysis tallied 75 million to 85 million unique TCR beta chains across the 640 or so repertoires, and about 12 million of those chains were shared by two or more donors. To remove PCR and sequencing errors, raw reads were error-corrected and collapsed into unique sequences using a nearest-neighbor algorithm that merged closely related sequences. Alignment of CDR3 sequences to IMGT reference sequences was used to assign V, D and J gene segments. For a sequence to be retained, at least a six-nucleotide match to both a V gene segment and a J gene segment was required. Rearrangements were called productive when the CDR3 lacked stop codons and stayed in frame with V and J; all others were non-productive. CDR3 was defined by IMGT convention, running from the second conserved V-encoded cysteine to the conserved J-encoded phenylalanine. The earlier analysis of 550 to 650 of the donors excluded any sequence lacking an unambiguous match to a single V gene segment. In an earlier analysis of some 590 of the donors, a V segment was called functional when productive rearrangements were above 56.7%, and segregating when the standard deviation between donors exceeded 5%. A statistical classification framework was built to diagnose cytomegalovirus status from the catalog of TCR beta chain sequences. In a later analysis, V and J genes were assigned by comparing TCR nucleotide sequences against IMGT/GENE-DB human TR gene sequences. In a later analysis, CDR3 sequences and most-parsimonious VDJ recombination scenarios were assigned using the TCRdist pipeline. In a later analysis, every TCR beta chain was defined by the combination of its CDR3 amino acid sequence and its V-gene family, and reads without a unique V-gene family were dropped. A later analysis removed 600 or so highly shared, low-generation-probability nucleotide sequences to deal with suspected cross-contamination and a sequencing artifact. In a later analysis, a clonal expansion index was calculated for each public chain from normalized within-repertoire ranks of inferred template counts. In a later analysis, generation probabilities were computed with a VDJ recombination model fitted to out-of-frame rearrangements, and the resulting probabilities were checked against IGoR. A later analysis scored TCR-TCR, TCR-HLA and TCR-CMV co-occurrence with hypergeometric tests, applying a repertoire-size bias correction to TCR pairs. In a later analysis, false discovery rates were estimated by permuting HLA or CMV assignments 20 times. In a later analysis, co-occurring TCRs were grouped using DBSCAN, with TCRdist sequence similarity added in when clustering inside HLA-allele-positive subsets. Repertoires with fewer than 30,000 or more than 120,000 public chains, plus five repertoires with anomalous nucleotide sharing, were excluded from co-occurrence clustering. TCRdb's version of the immuneACCESS table is confined to in-frame rearrangements and falls short of the full clone set. An unresolved V gene accounts for under half of the shortfall where checked; the remainder is of unknown origin. V and J calls and clone size are given by that table; D and trimming were obtained from the DNA. For this sample the table gives fewer than 150,000 clones, of which around four fifths were detected only once. In total, the top ten clones hold 2% to 2.5% of the sample.

The rearranged chain carries TRBV4-1 and TRBJ1-1; the central 7 bases match TRBD1. Material for sequencing was PBMCs. This TCR derives from a man aged 30 to 45 in good health and CMV-seronegative. The CDR3 protein: CASSQGDREGTEAFF. The sequenced DNA: TGCGCCAGCAGCCAAGGTGACAGGGAAGGTACTGAAGCTTTCTTT.